This T cell receptor (beta chain) emerged from a study of PD-L1 blockade in urothelial cancer. The method was immunoSEQ multiplex PCR; TCRdb's version includes in-frame clones alone and lacks a portion of them. Seen here are 90,000 or so clones, roughly 89% observed once, and the top ten hold 1.5% to 2%. Specified time point: pretreatment peripheral blood. For each patient, 1 to 8 samples were obtained, pretreatment and on-treatment. After removal of 5 bases from V and 4 bases from J, the junction contained 2 bases not matched to a gene. CDR3 length equals 14 residues. Germline V gene lookup returns CDR1 SGHTA and CDR2 FQGNSA.

The source is a man in his 60s with urothelial cancer. The chain employs TRBV7-2 and TRBJ2-5, with TRBD2 identical over 12 bases. Sequenced material: PBMCs, taken around atezolizumab (anti-PD-L1) treatment. The CDR3 spells CASSPSGGVETQYF. CDR3 nucleotides: TGTGCCAGCAGCCCTAGCGGGGGGGTAGAGACCCAGTACTTC. The full variable domain, completed using reference TRBV7-2 and TRBJ2-5, is GAGVSQSPSNKVTEKGKDVELRCDPISGHTALYWYRQSLGQGLEFLIYFQGNSAPDKSGLPSDRFSAERTGGSVSTLTIQRTQQEDSAVYLCASSPSGGVETQYFGPGTRLLVL.